This T cell receptor (beta chain) was documented in a study of CD8 T cells in Susac syndrome. Study observations and caveats: The authors acknowledged that their TCR sequencing and HLA analysis involved a relatively small number of individuals.

A single count supports this clonotype. As yet, its antigen is unknown. TEMRA cells were enriched by FACS, and CD4+ and CD8+ T cells were negatively isolated. V trimming: 4 bases; J trimming: 7 bases; junction bases outside the gene matches: 10. Germline loops: CDR1 SGHTA, CDR2 FQGTGA. The CDR3 has 14 amino acids. Random hexamers served to reverse transcribe roughly 0.5 to 1 ug RNA. It was immunoSEQ multiplex PCR that amplified TCR beta CDR3 across 54 Vbeta and 13 Jbeta. TCRdb re-called the immunoSEQ multiplex PCR reads through MiXCR, storing one row per CDR3 protein. Here the sample spans 150,000 to 200,000 distinct CDR3 sequences, approximately 96% being singletons.

J is TRBJ2-7 and V is TRBV7-3, with 7 positions matching TRBD2. What was sequenced was CD4+ T cells from PBMCs. The TCR comes from a human donor with multiple sclerosis. The CDR3 bases are TGTGCCAGCAGCTACGTCGCGGGGGAAGAGGAGCAGTACTTC. This gives the protein CASSYVAGEEEQYF.